A single sample is the source of the 5 T cell receptor beta chains below, sequenced in a study of T cells in Graves' hyperthyroidism and ophthalmopathy. Amplified TCR beta CDR3 regions derived from RNA transcripts. In the first-round RT-PCR of the TCR CDR3, the HTBI primer set was used. From the multiplex PCR reads, TCRdb called clonotypes with MiXCR, one entry per CDR3 protein. Of approximately 620,000 distinct CDR3 sequences listed, more than 11% are singletons. Sequencing input: blood. Receptor source: a woman aged 25 to 39 with Graves' hyperthyroidism that later progressed to Graves' ophthalmopathy.

Many counts were recorded for this clonotype. V usage is TRBV20-1 and J usage is TRBJ1-5, with D tentatively TRBD1 (5 bases). V lost 0 bases to trimming and J lost 7 bases, with 13 bases between them. The V gene's germline CDR1 is DFQATT and CDR2 SNEGSKA (reference sequence). The CDR3 runs 14 residues. CDR3 DNA: TGCAGTGCTAGAGATCAAGGGGATTCCCAGCCCCAGCATTTT. Encoded protein: CSARDQGDSQPQHF.

The table lists this clonotype with many counts. The CDR3 sequence: CASSLALGASEQFF. CDR3 coding DNA: TGTGCCAGCAGCTTAGCCTTAGGGGCGTCTGAGCAGTTCTTC. J is TRBJ2-1 and V is TRBV7-8; a possible D gene is TRBD1 (5 bases). CDR1 and CDR2 from the germline V gene are SGHVS and FQNEAQ. V was cut by 0 bases and J by 9 bases, with 12 bases left in between. The CDR3 runs 14 residues.

This clonotype was observed a few times. The chain is built from TRBV24-1 and TRBJ1-1; no firm D call. The germline V gene encodes CDR1 KGHDR and CDR2 SFDVKD. The CDR3 sequence is 13 residues long. V lost 6 bases and J 7 bases, leaving 14 bases between the germline ends. The CDR3, as DNA: TGTGCCACCAGTCCCCAAAGCGGGAATGAAGCTTTCTTT. Residues: CATSPQSGNEAFF.

This clonotype has ten or more counts. This sequence joins TRBV6-2 or TRBV6-3 and TRBJ2-7; no reliable D call. Germline V lookup: CDR1 MNHEY, CDR2 SVGEGT. The ends were cut back, 3 bases at V and 0 bases at J, with 9 bases in the middle. CDR3 size: 14 residues. CDR3 residues: CASSYRVPSYEQYF. The CDR3 DNA sequence: TGTGCCAGCAGTTATCGGGTTCCCTCCTACGAGCAGTACTTC.

This clonotype was recorded many times. The J gene is TRBJ2-2, the V gene TRBV4-2; TRBD2 is a possible D gene (5 bases). The V end was cut by 4 bases, the J end by 2 bases, with 11 bases between. Germline assignment: CDR1 LGHNA and CDR2 YNFKEQ. The CDR3 length is 15 residues. The CDR3 region is CASSPPSGNTGELFF. CDR3 coding DNA: TGTGCCAGCAGCCCACCCAGCGGTAACACCGGGGAGCTGTTTTTT.